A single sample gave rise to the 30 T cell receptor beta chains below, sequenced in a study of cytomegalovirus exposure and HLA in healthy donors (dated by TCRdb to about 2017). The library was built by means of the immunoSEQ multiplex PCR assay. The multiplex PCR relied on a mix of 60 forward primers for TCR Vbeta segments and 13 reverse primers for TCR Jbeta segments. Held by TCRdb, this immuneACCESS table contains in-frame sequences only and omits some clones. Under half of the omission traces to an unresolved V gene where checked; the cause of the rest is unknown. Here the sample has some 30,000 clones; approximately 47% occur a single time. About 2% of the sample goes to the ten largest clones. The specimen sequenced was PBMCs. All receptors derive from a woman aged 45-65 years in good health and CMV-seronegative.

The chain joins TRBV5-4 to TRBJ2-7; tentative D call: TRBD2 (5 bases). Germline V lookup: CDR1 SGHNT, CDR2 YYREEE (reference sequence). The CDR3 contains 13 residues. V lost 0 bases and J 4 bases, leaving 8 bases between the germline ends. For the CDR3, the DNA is TGTGCCAGCAGCTTGGACGGGGTGTACGAGCAGTACTTC. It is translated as CASSLDGVYEQYF. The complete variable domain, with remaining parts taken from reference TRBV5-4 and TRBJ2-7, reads ETGVTQSPTHLIKTRGQQVTLRCSSQSGHNTVSWYQQALGQGPQFIFQYYREEENGRGNFPPRFSGLQFPNYSSELNVNALELDDSALYLCASSLDGVYEQYFGPGTRLTVT.

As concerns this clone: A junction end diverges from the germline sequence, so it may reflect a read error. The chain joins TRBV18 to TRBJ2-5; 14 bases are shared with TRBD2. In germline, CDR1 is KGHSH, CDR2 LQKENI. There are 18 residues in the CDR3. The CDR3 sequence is CASSPSGLAGEYQGTQYF. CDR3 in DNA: TGTGCCAGCTCACCATCGGGACTAGCGGGAGAGTACCAAGGGACCCAGTACTTC.

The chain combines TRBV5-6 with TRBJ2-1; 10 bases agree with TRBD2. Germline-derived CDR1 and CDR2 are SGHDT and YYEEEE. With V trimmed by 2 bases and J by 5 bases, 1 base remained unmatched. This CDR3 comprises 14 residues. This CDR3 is CASSFLAGDNEQFF. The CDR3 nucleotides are TGTGCCAGCAGCTTCCTAGCGGGGGACAATGAGCAGTTCTTC. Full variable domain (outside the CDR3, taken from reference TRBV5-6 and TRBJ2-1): DAGVTQSPTHLIKTRGQQVTLRCSPKSGHDTVSWYQQALGQGPQFIFQYYEEEERQRGNFPDRFSGHQFPNYSSELNVNALLLGDSALYLCASSFLAGDNEQFFGPGTRLTVL.

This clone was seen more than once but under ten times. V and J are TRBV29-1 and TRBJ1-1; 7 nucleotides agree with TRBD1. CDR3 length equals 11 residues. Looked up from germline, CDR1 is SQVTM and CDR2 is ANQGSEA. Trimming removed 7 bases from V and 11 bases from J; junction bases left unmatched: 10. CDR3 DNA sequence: TGCAGCGAGGACAGGCGGGGAGCGGCTTTCTTT. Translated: CSEDRRGAAFF.

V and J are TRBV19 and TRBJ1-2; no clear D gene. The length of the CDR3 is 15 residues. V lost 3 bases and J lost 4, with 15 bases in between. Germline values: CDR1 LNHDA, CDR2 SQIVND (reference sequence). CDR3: CASSIGYRGGYGYTF. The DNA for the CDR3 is TGTGCCAGTAGTATCGGGTATCGGGGTGGCTATGGCTACACCTTC.

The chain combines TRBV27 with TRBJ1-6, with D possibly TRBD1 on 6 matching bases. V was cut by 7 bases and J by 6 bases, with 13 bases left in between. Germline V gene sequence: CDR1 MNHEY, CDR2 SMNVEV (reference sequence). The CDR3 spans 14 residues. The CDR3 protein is CASTQGTFNSPLHF. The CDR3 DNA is TGTGCCAGCACGCAGGGGACCTTTAATTCACCCCTCCACTTT.

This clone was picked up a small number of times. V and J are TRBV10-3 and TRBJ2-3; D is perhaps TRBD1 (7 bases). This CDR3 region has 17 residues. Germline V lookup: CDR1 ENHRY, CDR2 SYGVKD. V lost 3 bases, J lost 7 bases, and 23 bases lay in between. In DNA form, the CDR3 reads TGTGCCATCAGTGAACCCTGGGGGGACAGAGGAGTGAATACGCAGTATTTT. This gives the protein CAISEPWGDRGVNTQYF.

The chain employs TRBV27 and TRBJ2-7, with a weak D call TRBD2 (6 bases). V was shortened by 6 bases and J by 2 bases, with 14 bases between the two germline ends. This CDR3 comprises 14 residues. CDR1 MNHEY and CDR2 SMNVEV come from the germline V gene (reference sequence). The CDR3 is CASRRGGWTYEQYF. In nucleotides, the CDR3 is TGTGCCAGCAGGAGGGGAGGTTGGACCTACGAGCAGTACTTC.

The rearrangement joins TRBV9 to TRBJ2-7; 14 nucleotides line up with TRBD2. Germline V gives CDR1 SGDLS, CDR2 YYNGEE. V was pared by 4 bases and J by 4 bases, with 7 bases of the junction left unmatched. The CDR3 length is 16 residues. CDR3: CASSSSGTSGSYEQYF. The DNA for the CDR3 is TGTGCCAGCAGCTCCTCCGGGACTAGCGGGAGTTACGAGCAGTACTTC.

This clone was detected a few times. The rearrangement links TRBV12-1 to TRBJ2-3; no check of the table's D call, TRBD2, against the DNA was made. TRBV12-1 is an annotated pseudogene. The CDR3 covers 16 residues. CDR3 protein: CASITERGRVTDTQYF. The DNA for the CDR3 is TGTGCCAGCATCACGGAGCGGGGGCGGGTCACAGATACGCAGTATTTT.

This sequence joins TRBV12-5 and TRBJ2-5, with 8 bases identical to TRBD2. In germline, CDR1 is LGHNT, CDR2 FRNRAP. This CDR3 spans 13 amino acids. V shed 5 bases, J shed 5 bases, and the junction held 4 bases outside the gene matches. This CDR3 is CASGSRGGETQYF. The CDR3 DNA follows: TGTGCTAGTGGTAGTCGGGGGGGGGAGACCCAGTACTTC.

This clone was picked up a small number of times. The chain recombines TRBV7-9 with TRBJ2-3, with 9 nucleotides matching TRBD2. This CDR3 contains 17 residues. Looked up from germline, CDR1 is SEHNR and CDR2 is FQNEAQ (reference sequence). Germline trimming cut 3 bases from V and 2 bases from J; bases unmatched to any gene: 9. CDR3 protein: CASSFDSAGGFTDTQYF. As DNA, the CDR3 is TGTGCCAGCAGCTTCGATTCAGCGGGAGGCTTCACAGATACGCAGTATTTT.

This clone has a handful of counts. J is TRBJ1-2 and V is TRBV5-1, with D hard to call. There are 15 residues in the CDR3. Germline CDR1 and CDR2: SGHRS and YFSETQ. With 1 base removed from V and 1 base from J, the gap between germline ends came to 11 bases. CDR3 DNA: TGCGCCAGCAGCTTGTCCCCCGGGGATAACTATGGCTACACCTTC. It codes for CASSLSPGDNYGYTF.

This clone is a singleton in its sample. For the CDR3, the DNA is TGCGCCAGCAGCCTGCAAGCGGGAGGGACAAATGAGCAGTTCTTC. It specifies CASSLQAGGTNEQFF. The rearrangement uses TRBV5-1 and TRBJ2-1, with 10 bases lining up with TRBD2. Germline V gives CDR1 SGHRS, CDR2 YFSETQ. Germline trimming cut 4 bases from V and 7 bases from J; bases unmatched to any gene: 8. The CDR3 consists of 15 residues.

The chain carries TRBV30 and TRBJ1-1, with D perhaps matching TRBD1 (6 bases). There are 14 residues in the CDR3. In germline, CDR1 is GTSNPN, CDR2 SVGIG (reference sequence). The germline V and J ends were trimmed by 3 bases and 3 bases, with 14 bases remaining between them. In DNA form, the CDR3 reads TGTGCCTGGAGGAGGGGGACATGGGACACTGAAGCTTTCTTT. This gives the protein CAWRRGTWDTEAFF.

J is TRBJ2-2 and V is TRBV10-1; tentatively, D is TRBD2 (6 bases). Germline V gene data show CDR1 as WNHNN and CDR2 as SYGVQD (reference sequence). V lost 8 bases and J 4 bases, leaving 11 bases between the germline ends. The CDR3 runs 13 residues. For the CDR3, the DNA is TGCGCCAGCGAGGGACTGGCCACCGGGGAGCTGTTTTTT. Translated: CASEGLATGELFF.

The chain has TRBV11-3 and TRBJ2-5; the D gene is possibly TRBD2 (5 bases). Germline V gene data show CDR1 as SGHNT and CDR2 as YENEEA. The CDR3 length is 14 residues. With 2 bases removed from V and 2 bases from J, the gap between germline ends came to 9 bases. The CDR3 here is CASSLKRGQETQYF. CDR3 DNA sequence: TGTGCCAGCAGCTTAAAGCGAGGGCAAGAGACCCAGTACTTC. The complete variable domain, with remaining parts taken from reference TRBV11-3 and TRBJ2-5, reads EAGVVQSPRYKIIEKKQPVAFWCNPISGHNTLYWYLQNLGQGPELLIRYENEEAVDDSQLPKDRFSAERLKGVDSTLKIQPAELGDSAVYLCASSLKRGQETQYFGPGTRLLVL.

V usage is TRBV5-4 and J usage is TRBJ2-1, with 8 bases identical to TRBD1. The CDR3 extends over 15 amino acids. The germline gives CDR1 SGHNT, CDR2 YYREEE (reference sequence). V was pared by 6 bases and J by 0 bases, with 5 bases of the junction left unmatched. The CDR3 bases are TGTGCCAGCAATCCAGGGGGCCTCTCCTACAATGAGCAGTTCTTC. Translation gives CASNPGGLSYNEQFF. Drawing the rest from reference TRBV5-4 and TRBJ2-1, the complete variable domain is ETGVTQSPTHLIKTRGQQVTLRCSSQSGHNTVSWYQQALGQGPQFIFQYYREEENGRGNFPPRFSGLQFPNYSSELNVNALELDDSALYLCASNPGGLSYNEQFFGPGTRLTVL.

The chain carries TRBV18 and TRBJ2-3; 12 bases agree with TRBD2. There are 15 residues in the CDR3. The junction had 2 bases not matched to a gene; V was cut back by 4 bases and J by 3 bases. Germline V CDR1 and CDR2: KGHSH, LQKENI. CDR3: CASSQTSGSTDTQYF. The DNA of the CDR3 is TGTGCCAGCTCACAGACTAGCGGGAGTACAGATACGCAGTATTTT.

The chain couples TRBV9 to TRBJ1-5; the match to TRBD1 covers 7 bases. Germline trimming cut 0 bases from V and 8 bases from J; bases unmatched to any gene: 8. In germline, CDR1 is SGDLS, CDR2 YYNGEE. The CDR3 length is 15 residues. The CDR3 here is CASSVGGQEGEPQHF. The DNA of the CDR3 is TGTGCCAGCAGCGTAGGAGGACAGGAAGGGGAGCCCCAGCATTTT. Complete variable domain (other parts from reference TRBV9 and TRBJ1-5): DSGVTQTPKHLITATGQRVTLRCSPRSGDLSVYWYQQSLDQGLQFLIQYYNGEERAKGNILERFSAQQFPDLHSELNLSSLELGDSALYFCASSVGGQEGEPQHFGDGTRLSIL.

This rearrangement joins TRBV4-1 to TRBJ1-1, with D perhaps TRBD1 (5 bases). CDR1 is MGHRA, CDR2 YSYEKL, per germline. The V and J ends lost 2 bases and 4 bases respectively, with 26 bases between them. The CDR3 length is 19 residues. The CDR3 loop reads CASSQNPSLRTGGGTEAFF. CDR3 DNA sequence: TGCGCCAGCAGCCAAAATCCCAGCCTTAGGACGGGGGGGGGCACTGAAGCTTTCTTT.

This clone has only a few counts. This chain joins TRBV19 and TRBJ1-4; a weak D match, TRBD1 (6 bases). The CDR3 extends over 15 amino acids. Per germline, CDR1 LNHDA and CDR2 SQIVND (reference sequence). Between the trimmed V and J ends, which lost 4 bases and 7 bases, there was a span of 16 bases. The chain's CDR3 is CASSTNRAEGEKLFF. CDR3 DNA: TGTGCCAGTAGTACCAACAGGGCCGAAGGTGAAAAACTGTTTTTT.

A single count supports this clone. The CDR3 DNA reads as TGCGCCAGCGTCCAGGGGGGTTCGAACACCGGGGAGCTGTTTTTT. Its translation is CASVQGGSNTGELFF. The rearrangement joins TRBV5-1 to TRBJ2-2; a weak D match, TRBD1 (7 bases). Between the trimmed V and J ends, which lost 7 bases and 0 bases, there was a span of 13 bases. The germline V gene has CDR1 SGHRS and CDR2 YFSETQ. The CDR3 is 15 amino acids.

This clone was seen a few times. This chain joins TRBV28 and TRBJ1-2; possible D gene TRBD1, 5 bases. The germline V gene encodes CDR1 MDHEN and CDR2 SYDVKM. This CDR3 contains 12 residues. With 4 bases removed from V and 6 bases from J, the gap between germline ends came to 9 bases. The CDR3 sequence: CASSSGTDGYTF. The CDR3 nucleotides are TGTGCCAGCAGTTCCGGGACTGATGGCTACACCTTC.

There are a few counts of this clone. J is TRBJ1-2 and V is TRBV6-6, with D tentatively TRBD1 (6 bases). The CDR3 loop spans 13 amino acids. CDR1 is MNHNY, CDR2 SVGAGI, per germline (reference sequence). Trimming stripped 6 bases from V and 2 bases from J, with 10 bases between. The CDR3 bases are TGTGCCAGCAGCCCAGGGGCGAACTATGGCTACACCTTC. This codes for CASSPGANYGYTF.

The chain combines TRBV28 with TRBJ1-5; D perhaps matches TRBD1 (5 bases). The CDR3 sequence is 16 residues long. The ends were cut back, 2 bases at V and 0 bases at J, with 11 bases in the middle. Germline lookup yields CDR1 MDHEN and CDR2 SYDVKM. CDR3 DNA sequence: TGTGCCAGCAGTTTACTACCGACAGTTAGCAATCAGCCCCAGCATTTT. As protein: CASSLLPTVSNQPQHF.

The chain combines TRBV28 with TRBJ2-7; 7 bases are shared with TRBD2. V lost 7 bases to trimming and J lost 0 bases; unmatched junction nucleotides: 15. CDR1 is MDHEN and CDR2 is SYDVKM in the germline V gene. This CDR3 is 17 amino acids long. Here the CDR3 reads CASTPTTVWEGSYEQYF. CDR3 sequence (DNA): TGTGCCAGCACCCCTACGACAGTTTGGGAGGGCTCCTACGAGCAGTACTTC.

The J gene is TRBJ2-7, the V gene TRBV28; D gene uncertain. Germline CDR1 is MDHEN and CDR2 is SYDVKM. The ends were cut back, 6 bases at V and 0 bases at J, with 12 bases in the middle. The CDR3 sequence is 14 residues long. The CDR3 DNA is TGTGCCAGCAGCCCCACTAAGCCCTCCTACGAGCAGTACTTC. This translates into CASSPTKPSYEQYF.

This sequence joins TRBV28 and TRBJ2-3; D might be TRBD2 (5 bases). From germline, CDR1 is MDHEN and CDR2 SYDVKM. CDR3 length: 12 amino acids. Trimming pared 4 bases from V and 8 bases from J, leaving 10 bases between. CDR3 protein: CASSSGIRTQYF. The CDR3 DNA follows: TGTGCCAGCAGTTCCGGGATTCGTACGCAGTATTTT.

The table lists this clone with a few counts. The CDR3 DNA follows: TGTGCCAGCGGGGCCAGGGACAATCAGCCCCAGCATTTT. It is translated as CASGARDNQPQHF. This chain connects TRBV6-5 to TRBJ1-5, with D possibly TRBD1 on 5 matching bases. The germline CDR1 and CDR2 sequences are MNHEY and SVGAGI. Trimming pared 8 bases from V and 3 bases from J, leaving 11 bases between. CDR3 length equals 13 residues.